These 27 T cell receptor beta chains came from one sample sequenced in a study of shared T cell receptors in the human thymus. Repertoires were generated with immunoSEQ multiplex PCR, while TCRdb's copy carries only in-frame clones and drops some. Of under 850,000 clones in the sample, around nine tenths were seen once. The data were also submitted as part of a second study, on human thymus T cells.

The material sequenced was thymocytes. All receptors come from a boy under three years old with a congenital heart defect.

The CDR3, as DNA: TGTGCCAGCAGTGAATTGGGAGAGGAGCGCTATGGCTACACCTTC. Residues: CASSELGEERYGYTF. The chain employs TRBV2 and TRBJ1-2; D call uncertain. This CDR3 has 15 residues. CDR1 and CDR2 (germline): SNHLY, FYNNEI. The V and J ends lost 2 bases and 4 bases respectively, with 14 bases between them.

This clone was seen just once. V and J are TRBV29-1 and TRBJ2-7; D is uncertain. With 3 bases removed from V and 5 bases from J, the gap between germline ends came to 20 bases. From germline, CDR1 is SQVTM and CDR2 ANQGSEA. This CDR3 has 15 residues. CDR3 sequence (DNA): TGCAGCGTTGATTTGGTAGGAGCTTTTCCCCACGAGCAGTACTTC. Translated: CSVDLVGAFPHEQYF.

This chain connects TRBV29-1 to TRBJ2-7; 9 bases are shared with TRBD1. CDR3 length: 19 amino acids. V lost 2 bases and J lost 3; bases outside the gene matches: 20. Germline lookup yields CDR1 SQVTM and CDR2 ANQGSEA. CDR3: CSVECPGQGKRDPYYEQYF. CDR3 sequence (DNA): TGCAGCGTTGAATGTCCCGGACAGGGGAAGAGGGACCCTTACTACGAGCAGTACTTC.

This chain joins TRBV27 and TRBJ2-7; perhaps TRBD2 as D (5 bases). V was trimmed by 4 bases and J by 2 bases, leaving 12 bases between them. Per germline, CDR1 MNHEY and CDR2 SMNVEV (reference sequence). CDR3 size: 14 residues. The CDR3: CASSSSSRPYEQYF. CDR3 coding DNA: TGTGCCAGCAGTTCCTCTAGCAGACCCTACGAGCAGTACTTC.

This sequence joins TRBV10-3 and TRBJ2-2; weak D call: TRBD1 (6 bases). Germline CDR1 reads ENHRY; CDR2 reads SYGVKD. V was cut by 5 bases and J by 6 bases, with 13 bases left in between. This CDR3 spans 14 amino acids. CDR3 nucleotides: TGTGCCATCAGTACAGACAGGTCCCCCGGGGAGCTGTTTTTT. Translating it yields CAISTDRSPGELFF.

The chain has TRBV27 and TRBJ2-1; TRBD2 agrees at 10 bases. CDR1 is MNHEY and CDR2 is SMNVEV in the germline V gene (reference sequence). The CDR3 is 14 amino acids. V dropped 7 bases and J dropped 4; count of bases not matched to a gene: 4. The DNA of the CDR3 is TGTGCCAGCAAGGGGACTAGCGTGTACAATGAGCAGTTCTTC. Protein sequence: CASKGTSVYNEQFF.

The chain links TRBV5-1 to TRBJ2-5, with TRBD1 as a possible D gene (6 bases). V was clipped by 4 bases and J by 0 bases, with 16 bases between them. There are 16 residues in the CDR3. Germline CDR1 is SGHRS and CDR2 is YFSETQ. CDR3 in DNA: TGCGCCAGCAGCCCCTGGGGGCCCCGGTACCAAGAGACCCAGTACTTC. This gives the protein CASSPWGPRYQETQYF.

This chain uses TRBV5-1 with TRBJ2-7, with D maybe TRBD2 (7 bases). Trimming stripped 0 bases from V and 1 base from J, with 20 bases between. The germline CDR1 and CDR2 sequences are SGHRS and YFSETQ. There are 18 residues in the CDR3. The CDR3 protein is CASSLGGRGASNSYEQYF. The CDR3, as DNA: TGCGCCAGCAGCTTGGGGGGGAGGGGGGCTTCGAATTCCTACGAGCAGTACTTC.

V and J are TRBV28 and TRBJ1-4; the D is unclear. The CDR3 loop spans 16 amino acids. Trimming removed 3 bases from V and 6 bases from J, with 17 bases in between. Per the germline V gene, CDR1 is MDHEN and CDR2 is SYDVKM. CDR3 protein: CASSFYQPGGDEKLFF. CDR3 nucleotide sequence: TGTGCCAGCAGTTTTTACCAGCCTGGCGGTGATGAAAAACTGTTTTTT. Variable domain in full (rest from reference TRBV28 and TRBJ1-4): DVKVTQSSRYLVKRTGEKVFLECVQDMDHENMFWYRQDPGLGLRLIYFSYDVKMKEKGDIPEGYSVSREKKERFSLILESASTNQTSMYLCASSFYQPGGDEKLFFGSGTQLSVL.

The chain links TRBV18 to TRBJ2-7, with TRBD1 matching 8 bases. V lost 5 bases, J lost 5 bases, and 8 bases stayed unmatched. Germline CDR1 reads KGHSH; CDR2 reads LQKENI. This CDR3 contains 14 residues. DNA for the CDR3: TGTGCCAGCTCAGGCGAATCAGGGGGCCACGAGCAGTACTTC. As protein: CASSGESGGHEQYF.

The chain joins TRBV2 to TRBJ2-7, with 7 bases that match TRBD1. With 8 bases clipped from V and 1 base from J, the junction kept 2 bases outside the gene matches. There are 12 residues in the CDR3. Germline V gives CDR1 SNHLY, CDR2 FYNNEI. The DNA of the CDR3 is TGTGCCAGCGGGGGACAGTCCTACGAGCAGTACTTC. Its translation: CASGGQSYEQYF.

The genes are TRBV7-2 and TRBJ1-2; 11 nucleotides agree with TRBD1. Germline CDR1 reads SGHTA; CDR2 reads FQGNSA. This CDR3 has 15 residues. V was clipped by 5 bases and J by 2 bases; unmatched bases: 4. The CDR3 coding sequence is TGTGCCAGCAGCCCCCGGGACAGGGGGAACTATGGCTACACCTTC. It yields the protein CASSPRDRGNYGYTF.

The chain is built from TRBV11-1 and TRBJ1-1; D is perhaps TRBD1 (5 bases). The CDR3 runs to 14 residues. V was clipped by 6 bases and J by 1 base, with 12 bases between them. CDR1 is SGHAT, CDR2 FQDESV, per germline (reference sequence). Here the CDR3 reads CASSPTAGNTEAFF. In DNA form, the CDR3 reads TGTGCCAGCAGTCCGACAGCTGGGAACACTGAAGCTTTCTTT.

The chain uses TRBV20-1 and TRBJ2-7; D call uncertain. V lost 1 base to trimming and J lost 7 bases, with 8 bases between them. Germline-derived CDR1 and CDR2 are DFQATT and SNEGSKA (reference sequence). This CDR3 is 11 amino acids long. CDR3 sequence: CSARVSEEQYF. The CDR3 nucleotides read TGCAGTGCTAGAGTGTCGGAGGAGCAGTACTTC.

J is TRBJ2-1 and V is TRBV12-5; maybe TRBD2 (6 bases). CDR1 is LGHNT and CDR2 is FRNRAP in the germline V gene. The CDR3 runs to 20 residues. Trimming stripped 7 bases from V and 0 bases from J, with 28 bases between. The CDR3 DNA reads TGTGCTAGTGCTCCCCCCCCGAGACGGGAGTCCCCGAGCTCCTACAATGAGCAGTTCTTC. This translates into CASAPPPRRESPSSYNEQFF.

The J gene is TRBJ2-1, the V gene TRBV4-1, with TRBD2 matching 9 bases. The V and J ends lost 3 bases and 4 bases, in that order; junction bases with no gene match: 10. CDR3 length: 17 residues. Per germline, CDR1 MGHRA and CDR2 YSYEKL. CDR3 in amino acids: CASSHLIAGVIYNEQFF. In DNA, the CDR3 is TGCGCCAGCAGCCACCTCATAGCGGGAGTAATTTACAATGAGCAGTTCTTC.

This chain uses TRBV2 with TRBJ2-3; possibly TRBD2 for D (6 bases). The V gene lost 6 bases and the J gene lost 3 bases, with 16 bases spanning the gap. The CDR3 covers 15 residues. Germline CDR1 and CDR2: SNHLY and FYNNEI. In nucleotides, the CDR3 is TGTGCCAGCAGGGACTCCGGGACTGAGACAGATACGCAGTATTTT. This translates into CASRDSGTETDTQYF.

The sample holds a few counts of this clone. One end of the junction fails to match germline, which may point to a read error. The chain recombines TRBV5-8 with TRBJ2-7; D could derive from TRBD1 or TRBD2 (6 bases each). Germline V gives CDR1 SGHTS, CDR2 YDEGEE. This CDR3 has 17 residues. CDR3 bases: TGTGCCAGCAGGTTGGAGGGGGAGCGGAGATCCTCCTACGAGCAGTACTTC. Protein product: CASRLEGERRSSYEQYF.

This clone was observed a handful of times. The chain uses TRBV4-3 and TRBJ2-1; 8 bases map to TRBD1. CDR3 length: 15 amino acids. V lost 0 bases to trimming and J lost 7 bases; unmatched junction nucleotides: 5. The germline V gene encodes CDR1 LGHNA and CDR2 YSLEER. CDR3 residues: CASSQDPGGGNEQFF. CDR3 nucleotide sequence: TGCGCCAGCAGCCAAGATCCAGGGGGCGGGAATGAGCAGTTCTTC.

This clone showed up just once. This chain uses TRBV11-1 with TRBJ1-2; 7 nucleotides match TRBD1. J gave up 6 bases and V 2 bases, and 12 bases lay outside the gene matches. Germline V gene lookup returns CDR1 SGHAT and CDR2 FQDESV (reference sequence). The CDR3 is 16 amino acids. CDR3 nucleotides: TGTGCCAGCAGCTTAACGCATTCCGGGACAGTGGATGGCTACACCTTC. This gives the protein CASSLTHSGTVDGYTF.

V usage is TRBV27 and J usage is TRBJ1-6, with a possible D match to TRBD1 (6 bases). Germline V gene data show CDR1 as MNHEY and CDR2 as SMNVEV (reference sequence). The V and J ends lost 9 bases and 9 bases respectively, with 15 bases between them. The CDR3 has 13 residues. The CDR3 coding sequence is TGTGCCAGGCGGGGGCCGGCGAGTTCACCCCTCCACTTT. The encoded protein is CARRGPASSPLHF.

J is TRBJ2-7 and V is TRBV18, with D tentatively TRBD1 (7 bases). This CDR3 comprises 15 residues. CDR1 is KGHSH, CDR2 LQKENI, per germline. V was cut by 3 bases and J by 4 bases, with 16 bases left in between. The CDR3 region has the DNA TGTGCCAGCTCACCCAGGGACAGTGGGAGGTACGAGCAGTACTTC. Residues: CASSPRDSGRYEQYF.

V is TRBV7-6 and J is TRBJ2-3; D ambiguous. The CDR3 is made up of 16 amino acids. V was pared by 4 bases and J by 0 bases, with 14 bases between. Germline assignment: CDR1 SGHVS and CDR2 FNYEAQ. The CDR3 here is CASSSRHQTSTDTQYF. Here the CDR3 DNA reads TGTGCCAGCAGCTCCCGCCACCAGACTAGCACAGATACGCAGTATTTT.

The chain employs TRBV5-4 and TRBJ2-6; weak D call: TRBD1 (6 bases). The germline CDR1 and CDR2 sequences are SGHNT and YYREEE (reference sequence). The CDR3 has 18 amino acids. With 0 bases removed from V and 0 bases from J, the gap between germline ends came to 13 bases. As DNA, the CDR3 is TGTGCCAGCAGCTTGGCCCCCGGACAGCTCTCTGGGGCCAACGTCCTGACTTTC. Its protein product is CASSLAPGQLSGANVLTF. The full variable domain, rest sourced from reference TRBV5-4 and TRBJ2-6, is ETGVTQSPTHLIKTRGQQVTLRCSSQSGHNTVSWYQQALGQGPQFIFQYYREEENGRGNFPPRFSGLQFPNYSSELNVNALELDDSALYLCASSLAPGQLSGANVLTFGAGSRLTVL.

This clone came up a few times. The rearrangement links TRBV5-4 to TRBJ1-2; 11 nucleotides line up with TRBD1. Germline CDR1 reads SGHNT; CDR2 reads YYREEE (reference sequence). The junction had 7 bases not matched to a gene; V was cut back by 4 bases and J by 5 bases. There are 15 residues in the CDR3. CDR3 amino acids: CASSPGQGEGYGYTF. The CDR3 nucleotides are TGTGCCAGCAGCCCGGGACAGGGGGAAGGTTATGGCTACACCTTC.

This clone came up once. V usage is TRBV7-9 and J usage is TRBJ1-4; the match to TRBD1 covers 9 bases. The CDR3 has 17 residues. The J segment lost 5 bases and the V segment lost 0 bases, leaving 7 bases of the junction unmatched. CDR1 SEHNR and CDR2 FQNEAQ come from the germline V gene (reference sequence). The CDR3 protein is CASSLAFDRGANEKLFF. The CDR3 DNA is TGTGCCAGCAGCTTAGCCTTCGACAGGGGGGCGAATGAAAAACTGTTTTTT.

The CDR3 DNA is TGCGCCAGCAGCTTGGCGCCCCGGACTCGGTGCTACGAGCAGTACTTC. This codes for CASSLAPRTRCYEQYF. V gene TRBV5-1 combines with J gene TRBJ2-7; tentative D call: TRBD2 (5 bases). V gave up 0 bases and J gave up 3 bases, with 16 bases separating them. Germline V lookup: CDR1 SGHRS, CDR2 YFSETQ. The CDR3 loop spans 16 amino acids.